This T cell receptor (beta chain) was sequenced during a study of blood T cell repertoires in COVID-19. The overall study: Samples taken during acute and convalescent COVID-19 were collected in the United States, Italy and Spain. PBMCs, B-cell-depleted T cells, or T cells provided the cDNA or gDNA that made up the material.

In the study's own analysis: How many nucleated cells were present was estimated from reference gene primer amplification. The data were produced by immunoSEQ multiplex PCR, yet TCRdb's version contains in-frame clones alone and is incomplete. The DNA was the basis for D and trimming; V, J and clone size are from that table. The data contain about 140,000 clones, around 80% of them singletons. CDR3 length: 18 residues. The J segment lost 0 bases and the V segment lost 5 bases, leaving 14 bases of the junction unmatched. Germline loops: CDR1 SEHNR, CDR2 FQNEAQ (reference sequence). This sequence joins TRBV7-9 and TRBJ2-3; TRBD2 matches 7 bases. Sequencing input: peripheral blood. The receptor was derived from a woman aged 80 or over with active or convalescent COVID-19. The CDR3, as DNA: TGTGCCAGCAGCCCACTCCAAGGGCAGCGGGGAAGCACAGATACGCAGTATTTT. It yields the protein CASSPLQGQRGSTDTQYF.